The rows below give T cell receptor beta chains drawn from one sample of a study of blood T cell repertoires in COVID-19. Data came from immunoSEQ multiplex PCR; TCRdb stores just in-frame clones and leaves some out. The table includes around 77,000 clones, roughly 82% detected once. Sample: peripheral blood. Receptors originate from a human donor in a cohort sampled during active COVID-19. Each CDR3 is given with its conserved first and last residue. A D gene is named only where the DNA matches it firmly. Size is omitted from some rows. Given values are once, few, many or a class for expanded clones.

j_call,v_call,d_call,clone_size,cdr3_nt,cdr3_aa
TRBJ2-7,TRBV18,-,-,TGTGCCAGCTCATCGCTACAGTACGAGCAGTACTTC,CASSSLQYEQYF
TRBJ2-7,TRBV6-2/TRBV6-3,-,-,TGTGCCAGCAGCAGAGACCTACTGAGGCATCCCCTTGTAGAGTCCTACGAGCAGTACTTC,CASSRDLLRHPLVESYEQYF
TRBJ1-6,TRBV18,-,-,TGTGCCAGCTCGCCTACGGGACTGGTTAATTCACCCCTCCACTTT,CASSPTGLVNSPLHF
TRBJ2-1,TRBV3-1/TRBV3-2,-,once,TGTGCCAGCAGCCAAGGGGGCAGCTTGCGGAATGAGCAGTTCTTC,CASSQGGSLRNEQFF
TRBJ1-1,TRBV5-1,-,-,TGCGCCAGCAGCTCAACACCACAGGGCTTGAACACTGAAGCTTTCTTT,CASSSTPQGLNTEAFF
TRBJ2-2,TRBV9,TRBD2,-,TGTGCCAGCAGAGGGACTAGCGGGGGGCGGGACACCGGGGAGCTGTTTTTT,CASRGTSGGRDTGELFF
TRBJ1-3,TRBV5-1,-,-,TGCGCCAGCAGATCCGGGACATGGGTTTCGGACACCATATATTTT,CASRSGTWVSDTIYF
TRBJ2-3,TRBV19,TRBD1,-,TGTGCCAGTAGTATAATGGGACAGGGGACAGATACGCAGTATTTT,CASSIMGQGTDTQYF
TRBJ2-2,TRBV5-1,-,few,TGCGCCAGCAGCTTTTTACAGGGACCGAACACCGGGGAGCTGTTTTTT,CASSFLQGPNTGELFF
TRBJ2-7,TRBV6-5,TRBD1,-,TGTGCCAGCGGGCGGACAGGGTTGGCCTACGAGCAGTACTTC,CASGRTGLAYEQYF
TRBJ2-7,TRBV10-3,-,-,TGTGCCGGAGGCCACCTCTCCTACGAGCAGTACTTC,CAGGHLSYEQYF
TRBJ2-7,TRBV7-2,-,-,TGTGCCAGCAGCTTAGGAAGCTTTACCTACGAGCAGTACTTC,CASSLGSFTYEQYF
TRBJ2-3,TRBV9,TRBD2,-,TGTGCCAGCACCACCGGACGGGGGGGCTTTGCAGATACGCAGTATTTT,CASTTGRGGFADTQYF
TRBJ2-3,TRBV11-3,TRBD1,-,TGTGCCAGCAGCCAGGGGGTAGGTGATACGCAGTATTTT,CASSQGVGDTQYF
TRBJ2-6,TRBV6-5,-,few,TGTGCCAGCAGTTACTCGTTAGGGGCTGGGGCCAACGTCCTGACTTTC,CASSYSLGAGANVLTF
TRBJ1-5,TRBV7-6,-,-,TGTGCCAGCAGCTTAGCCCCAACGGGGGTAGATCAGCCCCAGCATTTT,CASSLAPTGVDQPQHF
TRBJ2-7,TRBV5-1,TRBD1,-,TGCGCCAGCAGCTGGGGGGGACAGGGAGCCAACGAGCAGTACTTC,CASSWGGQGANEQYF
TRBJ1-6,TRBV7-2,-,-,TGTGCCAGCAATCTCGGAGGGGCCTATAATTCACCCCTCCACTTT,CASNLGGAYNSPLHF
TRBJ2-1,TRBV9,-,-,TGTGCCAGCAGCGTAGCTATTACTTACAATGAGCAGTTCTTC,CASSVAITYNEQFF
TRBJ1-1,TRBV6-2/TRBV6-3,-,-,TGTGCCAGCAGCCCTACCCTTTCGGCCACCCGGGGGACTGAAGCTTTCTTT,CASSPTLSATRGTEAFF
TRBJ1-3,TRBV5-1,TRBD1,-,TGCGCCAGTACCCTAACGGGACAGGGGGTATACGGAAACACCATATATTTT,CASTLTGQGVYGNTIYF
TRBJ1-5,TRBV28,TRBD1,-,TGTGCCAGCAGATACCGGGACAGGGACAATCAGCCCCAGCATTTT,CASRYRDRDNQPQHF
TRBJ1-1,TRBV5-1,-,-,TGCGCCAGCAGCTTCTTCAGGGATTCGAACACTGAAGCTTTCTTT,CASSFFRDSNTEAFF
TRBJ1-2,TRBV5-4,TRBD1,-,TGTGCTACGGTTTTAGGACAGGGGGCGTCTAACTATGGCTACACCTTC,CATVLGQGASNYGYTF
TRBJ2-5,TRBV12-3/TRBV12-4,-,-,TGTGCCAGCAGTTCGTACAGTAGAGAGACCCAGTACTTC,CASSSYSRETQYF
TRBJ1-2,TRBV27,-,-,TGTGCCAGCAGTTTGGGTCGGGACTATGGCTACACCTTC,CASSLGRDYGYTF